This is a list of T cell receptor beta chains from one sample in a study of blood T cell repertoires in COVID-19. The protocol was immunoSEQ multiplex PCR, while the TCRdb copy is restricted to in-frame clones and leaves out a portion. Among 150,000 to 200,000 clones listed, around three quarters were seen once. Sequencing was performed on peripheral blood. The origin of the receptors is a man aged 55 to 70 with active or convalescent COVID-19. The CDR3 runs from the conserved cysteine through the conserved F or W. The D gene is left open where the match is weak. Clone size is not always given. Where it is, it says once, few, many or a class for expanded clones.

16	TRBV24-1	TRBJ2-3	-	TRBD1	TGTGCCACCAGGGAGACAGGGGCCCGCGGCACAGATACGCAGTATTTT	CATRETGARGTDTQYF
15	TRBV29-1	TRBJ1-5	-	TRBD1	TGCAGCGCCCCTATCCGGGACAGATCCAATCAGCCCCAGCATTTT	CSAPIRDRSNQPQHF
16	TRBV28	TRBJ2-5	-	TRBD2	TGTGCCAGCAGTCCGGGACTAGCGGGAGTTGCAGAGACCCAGTACTTC	CASSPGLAGVAETQYF
13	TRBV10-2	TRBJ2-7	-	TRBD1	TGCGCCAGCAAAGGACAGGGGGCCTACGAGCAGTACTTC	CASKGQGAYEQYF
15	TRBV29-1	TRBJ2-3	-	TRBD1	TGCAGCGTTGAAGGGGGACAGGGGGCGCCGGATACGCAGTATTTT	CSVEGGQGAPDTQYF
12	TRBV2	TRBJ2-7	once	-	TGTGCCAGCAGCGTCGAAGGGGACGAGCAGTACTTC	CASSVEGDEQYF
20	TRBV7-6	TRBJ1-4	-	-	TGTGCCAGCAGCTCCCTTCCGGTTTGGCCAGGGAAATGGTCTAATGAAAAACTGTTTTTT	CASSSLPVWPGKWSNEKLFF
14	TRBV2	TRBJ1-4	once	-	TGTGCCAGCAGTGAGGCTTCAACTAATGAAAAACTGTTTTTT	CASSEASTNEKLFF
15	TRBV6-4	TRBJ2-5	-	TRBD2	TGTGCCAGCAGTCCGGGACTAGCGGGAGTGGAGACCCAGTACTTC	CASSPGLAGVETQYF
14	TRBV5-1	TRBJ2-7	-	TRBD1	TGCGCCAGCAGTTGGGGACAGGGGAACTACGAGCAGTACTTC	CASSWGQGNYEQYF
14	TRBV6-5	TRBJ1-1	-	TRBD1	TGTGCCAGCAGGTCAGACAGGGGAATCTCTGAAGCTTTCTTT	CASRSDRGISEAFF
15	TRBV11-2	TRBJ2-3	-	-	TGTGCCAGCAGCTTCCCCAGCGGAGGCACAGATACGCAGTATTTT	CASSFPSGGTDTQYF
16	TRBV28	TRBJ1-1	-	-	TGTGCCAGCAGCCCTGCAGGACAGTACATGAACACTGAAGCTTTCTTT	CASSPAGQYMNTEAFF
15	TRBV5-5	TRBJ2-7	-	-	TGTGCCAGCAGCTGGGGCGGGGCGGTCACGGGGGAGCAGTACTTC	CASSWGGAVTGEQYF
12	TRBV7-8	TRBJ1-4	-	-	TGTGCCAGCAGCCCACCTAGGGAAAAACTGTTTTTT	CASSPPREKLFF
18	TRBV6-1	TRBJ2-6	-	TRBD1	TGTGCCAGCAGTGAGCGGGACAGGGGGCTCTATGGGGCCAACGTCCTGACTTTC	CASSERDRGLYGANVLTF
16	TRBV5-4	TRBJ2-1	-	TRBD2	TGTGCCAGCAGCTCCAGGACTAGCGGGCCTTACAATGAGCAGTTCTTC	CASSSRTSGPYNEQFF
12	TRBV10-3	TRBJ2-5	-	-	TGTGCCATCAAGGACAGACAAGAGACCCAGTACTTC	CAIKDRQETQYF
15	TRBV5-6	TRBJ2-3	-	TRBD1	TGTGCCAGCAGCTTGAGAGGGGGCAGGTCTAATACGCAGTATTTT	CASSLRGGRSNTQYF
15	TRBV2	TRBJ1-2	-	-	TGTGCCAGCAGTGAAGCGTCTCAGGGTTACAGCGGCTACACCTTC	CASSEASQGYSGYTF
12	TRBV28	TRBJ2-1	-	-	TGTGCCAGCCGTTCCCTAAACAATGAGCAGTTCTTC	CASRSLNNEQFF
15	TRBV18	TRBJ2-5	-	-	TGTGCCAGCTCACCACCGGCGGGGAACCAAGAGACCCAGTACTTC	CASSPPAGNQETQYF
14	TRBV2	TRBJ2-6	once	-	TGTGCCAGCAGTGATTCTCTACGGGCCAACGTCCTGACTTTC	CASSDSLRANVLTF
17	TRBV7-3	TRBJ2-4	-	TRBD2	TGTGCCAGCAGCTTAAATCCACTAGCGGGGCCCGGAAACATTCAGTACTTC	CASSLNPLAGPGNIQYF
14	TRBV24-1	TRBJ2-1	-	-	TGTGCCACCACCAGCCCAGGGAACCTGAATGAGCAGTTCTTC	CATTSPGNLNEQFF
14	TRBV6-5	TRBJ2-2	-	-	TGTGCCACCCCGCGTTTCGCGAACACCGGGGAGCTGTTTTTT	CATPRFANTGELFF
16	TRBV4-3	TRBJ2-1	-	TRBD2	TGCGCCAGCAGCCAGTCGGCGGGAGCCACCGGGAATGAGCAGTTCTTC	CASSQSAGATGNEQFF
18	TRBV24-1	TRBJ2-1	-	TRBD2	TGTGCCACCAGTGATGCTAGCGGGAGGGCCGGGTCCTACAATGAGCAGTTCTTC	CATSDASGRAGSYNEQFF
13	TRBV29-1	TRBJ2-3	-	-	TGCAGCGTTGAAGATCACCCGGGGGATACGCAGTATTTT	CSVEDHPGDTQYF
17	TRBV27	TRBJ2-2	-	TRBD1	TGTGCCAGCAGCCGGACACCGGGACAGGGGAACACCGGGGAGCTGTTTTTT	CASSRTPGQGNTGELFF
16	TRBV27	TRBJ2-3	-	TRBD2	TGTGCCAGCAGAAGGGGCCCGGGACTAGGCACAGATACGCAGTATTTT	CASRRGPGLGTDTQYF
13	TRBV7-9	TRBJ2-7	few	-	TGTGCCAGCAGCGGGCAGTCCACCTACGAGCAGTACTTC	CASSGQSTYEQYF
13	TRBV11-2	TRBJ1-1	-	-	TGTGCCAGCAGCCACTCGGGGTTCACTGAAGCTTTCTTT	CASSHSGFTEAFF
17	TRBV6-1	TRBJ2-7	-	TRBD2	TGTGCCAGCAGTGACGGGGGTAGCGGGAGGGCGTCCTACGAGCAGTACTTC	CASSDGGSGRASYEQYF
16	TRBV9	TRBJ2-3	-	TRBD2	TGTGCCAGCAGCGTTGGACTAGCGGTGGGTCGAGATACGCAGTATTTT	CASSVGLAVGRDTQYF
15	TRBV5-1	TRBJ2-3	once	-	TGCGCCAGCAGCTTACAGGGAGCTGGCACAGATACGCAGTATTTT	CASSLQGAGTDTQYF
15	TRBV3-1/TRBV3-2	TRBJ2-4	once	-	TGTGCCAGCAGCCATTTTACTAGAGAGGGAAACATTCAGTACTTC	CASSHFTREGNIQYF
18	TRBV4-2	TRBJ2-7	-	TRBD1	TGTGCCAGCAGCCCCTTTATACTTCCGGGACAGGTAACCTACGAGCAGTACTTC	CASSPFILPGQVTYEQYF
15	TRBV29-1	TRBJ2-1	-	TRBD1	TGCAGCGCCTACCCCGGACAGGGGGTGTTCAATGAGCAGTTCTTC	CSAYPGQGVFNEQFF
13	TRBV9	TRBJ2-3	-	-	TGTGCCAGCAGCCCTTCTAGCACAGATACGCAGTATTTT	CASSPSSTDTQYF
16	TRBV2	TRBJ1-4	few	TRBD1	TGTGCCAGCAGTGAACGGCAGGGGGCTGTTTTCGAAAAACTGTTTTTT	CASSERQGAVFEKLFF
15	TRBV5-5	TRBJ2-2	-	-	TGTGCCAGCAGCTTGGGGACAGTGAACACCGGGGAGCTGTTTTTT	CASSLGTVNTGELFF
13	TRBV5-1	TRBJ1-2	-	-	TGCGCCAGCAGCTTGGAACGGAACTATGGCTACACCTTC	CASSLERNYGYTF
17	TRBV5-1	TRBJ2-5	-	TRBD1	TGCGCCAGCAGCTTGGGCCTTGGGACAGGGCGCCAAGAGACCCAGTACTTC	CASSLGLGTGRQETQYF
14	TRBV5-1	TRBJ1-1	once	TRBD1	TGCGCCAGCAGCTTGGATGGCAGGGGGCGCGAAGCTTTCTTT	CASSLDGRGREAFF
14	TRBV28	TRBJ2-5	-	-	TGTGCCAGCAGTTCCCCGGCCGTCTCGGGGACCCAGTACTTC	CASSSPAVSGTQYF
13	TRBV7-2	TRBJ1-5	-	-	TGTGCCAGCAGCTTAACCCGAGATCAGCCCCAGCATTTT	CASSLTRDQPQHF
17	TRBV7-3	TRBJ2-1	-	TRBD2	TGTGCCAGCAGCTCCGAGGGACTAGCGGTCCCAGGGGGTGAGCAGTTCTTC	CASSSEGLAVPGGEQFF
16	TRBV28	TRBJ2-7	-	TRBD2	TGTGCCAGCAGTTCCGCGGTCGGGACTAGTGGGGACGAGCAGTACTTC	CASSSAVGTSGDEQYF
14	TRBV4-2	TRBJ1-5	-	-	TGTGCCAGCAGCCAAGGTAATAGCAATCAGCCCCAGCATTTT	CASSQGNSNQPQHF
17	TRBV7-8	TRBJ2-1	-	TRBD2	TGTGCCAGCAGCTTAGTAGTTAGTAGCGGGAGAGACAATGAGCAGTTCTTC	CASSLVVSSGRDNEQFF
15	TRBV5-1	TRBJ1-5	-	TRBD1	TGCGCCAGCAGCCGAGGACAGGGGGCGAATCAGCCCCAGCATTTT	CASSRGQGANQPQHF
14	TRBV7-9	TRBJ1-4	-	-	TGTGCCAGCAGCTTAGTTGAGTTGGATGAAAAACTGTTTTTT	CASSLVELDEKLFF
15	TRBV5-6	TRBJ2-2	-	-	TGTGCCAGCAGCTTACTACTCAAGAACACCGGGGAGCTGTTTTTT	CASSLLLKNTGELFF
14	TRBV19	TRBJ1-4	-	-	TGTGCCAGTGGGAGGGTCTCAACTAATGAAAAACTGTTTTTT	CASGRVSTNEKLFF